This passage covers 22 T cell receptor beta chains from one sample sequenced in a study of OX40 agonist ivuxolimab in advanced cancers. Method: immunoSEQ multiplex PCR; TCRdb's copy keeps in-frame clones and lacks some. The data hold around 34,000 clones, with roughly 90% observed a single time. The source material was CD4+ or CD8+ T cells sorted from blood, sampled in a trial of the OX40 agonist ivuxolimab. The receptors come from an adult with an advanced solid tumor such as melanoma, head and neck, liver or kidney cancer.

This clone was recorded only once. CDR3 in DNA: TGTGCCAGCTCCGGGGTATCCCACGAGCAGTACTTC. It encodes CASSGVSHEQYF. V and J are TRBV6-5 and TRBJ2-7, with a weak D call TRBD2 (5 bases). The V gene's germline CDR1 is MNHEY and CDR2 SVGAGI. The CDR3 totals 12 residues. The V end was cut by 8 bases, the J end by 5 bases, with 13 bases between.

The sample holds a few counts of this clone. The V and J genes are TRBV19 and TRBJ1-2, with no clear D. Trimming shortened V by 7 bases and J by 2 bases, and 11 bases separated the two germline ends. Germline CDR1 LNHDA, CDR2 SQIVND (reference sequence). The CDR3 extends over 13 amino acids. DNA for the CDR3: TGTGCCAGTAACCCCGGACGGAACTATGGCTACACCTTC. Its translation: CASNPGRNYGYTF.

The chain carries TRBV9 and TRBJ2-7; D is ambiguous. V was trimmed by 0 bases and J by 4 bases, leaving 14 bases between them. The CDR3 loop spans 15 amino acids. Germline loops: CDR1 SGDLS, CDR2 YYNGEE. CDR3 amino acids: CASSVGPLASYEQYF. The DNA of the CDR3 is TGTGCCAGCAGCGTAGGGCCCCTCGCTTCGTACGAGCAGTACTTC.

This chain connects TRBV5-1 to TRBJ1-6; 10 bases are shared with TRBD1. V lost 4 bases to trimming and J lost 4 bases; unmatched junction nucleotides: 11. Germline V gene lookup returns CDR1 SGHRS and CDR2 YFSETQ. The CDR3 consists of 18 residues. The CDR3 bases are TGCGCCAGCAGCGAGGGGACAGGGGCCTTATCATATAATTCACCCCTCCACTTT. Encoded protein: CASSEGTGALSYNSPLHF.

The chain couples TRBV4-2 to TRBJ2-1; D may be TRBD1 or TRBD2 (5 bases each). Germline CDR1 LGHNA, CDR2 YNFKEQ. The CDR3 consists of 20 residues. V gave up 1 base and J gave up 2 bases, with 24 bases separating them. The CDR3 nucleotides read TGTGCCAGCAGCCAAGCTCTCAGCCGGGGCCCGGAGATCCCCTACAATGAGCAGTTCTTC. As protein: CASSQALSRGPEIPYNEQFF.

The rearrangement joins TRBV7-9 to TRBJ2-7, with 9 bases matching TRBD1. Germline V gene data show CDR1 as SEHNR and CDR2 as FQNEAQ (reference sequence). The CDR3 loop spans 15 amino acids. Trimming at V came to 5 bases and at J to 6 bases, leaving 11 bases not matched to a gene. The CDR3 is CASSNPGQGGREQYF. DNA of the CDR3: TGTGCCAGCAGCAACCCGGGACAGGGCGGTCGCGAGCAGTACTTC. The full variable domain, its missing parts supplied by reference TRBV7-9 and TRBJ2-7, is DTGVSQNPRHKITKRGQNVTFRCDPISEHNRLYWYRQTLGQGPEFLTYFQNEAQLEKSRLLSDRFSAERPKGSFSTLEIQRTEQGDSAMYLCASSNPGQGGREQYFGPGTRLTVT.

The chain couples TRBV5-8 to TRBJ1-5, with a tentative D call TRBD1 (5 bases). The CDR3 is 14 residues long. Germline loops: CDR1 SGHTS, CDR2 YDEGEE. V was shortened by 0 bases and J by 7 bases, with 11 bases between the two germline ends. The chain's CDR3 is CASSLASGRQPQHF. CDR3 DNA: TGTGCCAGCAGCTTGGCGTCAGGGCGGCAGCCCCAGCATTTT. Full variable domain (remainder filled in from reference TRBV5-8 and TRBJ1-5): EAGVTQSPTHLIKTRGQQATLRCSPISGHTSVYWYQQALGLGLQFLLWYDEGEERNRGNFPPRFSGRQFPNYSSELNVNALELEDSALYLCASSLASGRQPQHFGDGTRLSIL.

This CDR3 reads CSVERGGFNYGYTF. Here the CDR3 DNA reads TGCAGCGTTGAACGCGGGGGGTTTAACTATGGCTACACCTTC. V is TRBV29-1 and J is TRBJ1-2, with TRBD1 as a possible D gene (5 bases). The ends were cut back, 2 bases at V and 1 base at J, with 11 bases in the middle. CDR1 is SQVTM, CDR2 ANQGSEA, per germline. CDR3 size: 14 residues. Filled out from reference TRBV29-1 and TRBJ1-2, the complete variable domain reads SAVISQKPSRDICQRGTSLTIQCQVDSQVTMMFWYRQQPGQSLTLIATANQGSEATYESGFVIDKFPISRPNLTFSTLTVSNMSPEDSSIYLCSVERGGFNYGYTFGSGTRLTVV.

The V call is TRBV27, the J call TRBJ2-1; maybe TRBD1 (6 bases). Germline V gene sequence: CDR1 MNHEY, CDR2 SMNVEV (reference sequence). CDR3 length equals 14 residues. Trimming took 8 bases from V and 2 from J, leaving 13 bases between them. This CDR3 is CASRVGAAYNEQFF. The CDR3 nucleotides are TGTGCCAGCCGTGTGGGGGCGGCCTACAATGAGCAGTTCTTC.

The rearrangement uses TRBV19 and TRBJ2-7; D call uncertain. The CDR3 totals 14 residues. Germline CDR1 is LNHDA and CDR2 is SQIVND (reference sequence). Trimming stripped 7 bases from V and 2 bases from J, with 15 bases between. The CDR3 nucleotides read TGTGCCAGTACCTTCCGGCTAGGGCCCTACGAGCAGTACTTC. The encoded protein is CASTFRLGPYEQYF.

The gene calls are TRBV29-1 and TRBJ2-1; D possibly corresponds to TRBD2 (6 bases). The CDR3 is 14 amino acids. Trimming cost V 4 bases and J 0 bases, with 10 bases left between them. Looked up from germline, CDR1 is SQVTM and CDR2 is ANQGSEA. For the CDR3, the DNA is TGCAGCGTTGGCGGGGCAGACTCCTACAATGAGCAGTTCTTC. Its protein is CSVGGADSYNEQFF.

The chain's CDR3 is CAISDTRQSQETQYF. Written as DNA, the CDR3 is TGTGCCATCAGCGATACTCGACAGAGCCAAGAGACCCAGTACTTC. The chain carries TRBV10-3 and TRBJ2-5; weak D call: TRBD1 (5 bases). V lost 6 bases and J lost 1, with 15 bases in between. The germline V gene encodes CDR1 ENHRY and CDR2 SYGVKD. The CDR3 loop spans 15 amino acids.

The chain combines TRBV9 with TRBJ1-2; D uncertain. Deletions cut 3 bases from V and 9 bases from J, with 15 bases between. The CDR3 has 13 residues. The germline gives CDR1 SGDLS, CDR2 YYNGEE. CDR3 amino acids: CASSDSMGNSYTF. DNA of the CDR3: TGTGCCAGCAGCGACTCGATGGGAAATAGCTACACCTTC. The variable domain in full, with the rest retrieved from reference TRBV9 and TRBJ1-2, is DSGVTQTPKHLITATGQRVTLRCSPRSGDLSVYWYQQSLDQGLQFLIQYYNGEERAKGNILERFSAQQFPDLHSELNLSSLELGDSALYFCASSDSMGNSYTFGSGTRLTVV.

The CDR3: CASATGVVTSPLYEQYF. The CDR3 DNA sequence: TGTGCCAGCGCCACAGGGGTCGTGACTAGCCCTCTTTACGAGCAGTACTTC. This chain joins TRBV9 and TRBJ2-7, with D possibly being TRBD1 or TRBD2 (7 bases each). V was cut by 7 bases and J by 4 bases, with 27 bases left in between. Looked up from germline, CDR1 is SGDLS and CDR2 is YYNGEE. The CDR3 spans 17 residues.

The chain recombines TRBV7-9 with TRBJ2-1; D gene unclear. Germline V gene sequence: CDR1 SEHNR, CDR2 FQNEAQ (reference sequence). V was trimmed by 2 bases and J by 8 bases, leaving 4 bases between them. This CDR3 is 11 amino acids long. The CDR3 bases are TGTGCCAGCAGCTTATTGGATGAGCAGTTCTTC. It encodes CASSLLDEQFF. Combining the CDR3 with reference TRBV7-9 and TRBJ2-1 gives the whole variable domain DTGVSQNPRHKITKRGQNVTFRCDPISEHNRLYWYRQTLGQGPEFLTYFQNEAQLEKSRLLSDRFSAERPKGSFSTLEIQRTEQGDSAMYLCASSLLDEQFFGPGTRLTVL.

The chain has TRBV4-2 and TRBJ2-1; D ambiguous. Germline loops: CDR1 LGHNA, CDR2 YNFKEQ. The CDR3 extends over 13 amino acids. Deletions cut 3 bases from V and 10 bases from J, with 13 bases between. CDR3 protein: CASSHAVDLEQFF. The CDR3 DNA is TGTGCCAGCAGCCACGCCGTAGACCTAGAGCAGTTCTTC.

This chain connects TRBV6-5 to TRBJ2-1, with TRBD1 identical over 9 bases. The V segment lost 5 bases and the J segment 6 bases; nucleotides outside the gene matches: 5. The CDR3 sequence is 14 residues long. The germline V gene encodes CDR1 MNHEY and CDR2 SVGAGI. In DNA form, the CDR3 reads TGTGCCAGCAGTCTGTCGGGACAGGGCAATGAGCAGTTCTTC. Its translation: CASSLSGQGNEQFF.

The rearrangement joins TRBV19 to TRBJ2-7; the D is unclear. The CDR3 contains 12 residues. The ends were cut back, 7 bases at V and 5 bases at J, with 12 bases in the middle. Per germline, CDR1 LNHDA and CDR2 SQIVND (reference sequence). CDR3 coding DNA: TGTGCCAGTAACCGACCTCCTGACGAGCAGTACTTC. Its translation: CASNRPPDEQYF. The entire variable domain, with the rest obtained from reference TRBV19 and TRBJ2-7, is as follows: DGGITQSPKYLFRKEGQNVTLSCEQNLNHDAMYWYRQDPGQGLRLIYYSQIVNDFQKGDIAEGYSVSREKKESFPLTVTSAQKNPTAFYLCASNRPPDEQYFGPGTRLTVT.

This clone was recorded a few times. The rearrangement links TRBV6-5 to TRBJ1-5, with 8 bases identical to TRBD1. The germline V gene has CDR1 MNHEY and CDR2 SVGAGI. There are 13 residues in the CDR3. The V gene end was trimmed by 6 bases and the J gene end by 5 bases; junction bases not matched to a gene: 3. This chain's CDR3 is CASRLTGDQPQHF. The CDR3 nucleotides read TGTGCCAGCAGGTTGACAGGGGATCAGCCCCAGCATTTT.

This clone has more than one count but fewer than ten. This sequence joins TRBV5-5 and TRBJ2-7, with 9 positions matching TRBD1. The V and J ends lost 4 bases and 3 bases, in that order; junction bases with no gene match: 17. This CDR3 is 18 amino acids long. Germline V gene sequence: CDR1 SGHKS, CDR2 YYEKEE (reference sequence). CDR3 in DNA: TGTGCCAGCAGCCAAGACATCCTCCCGGGACAGGGTAACTACGAGCAGTACTTC. Protein: CASSQDILPGQGNYEQYF.

The chain recombines TRBV7-9 with TRBJ1-1, with a possible D match to TRBD1 (6 bases). V lost 0 bases and J 2 bases, leaving 10 bases between the germline ends. The germline V gene has CDR1 SEHNR and CDR2 FQNEAQ (reference sequence). The CDR3 contains 15 residues. The CDR3 loop is CASSLATGPNTEAFF. As DNA, the CDR3 is TGTGCCAGCAGCTTAGCGACAGGCCCTAACACTGAAGCTTTCTTT.

The V gene is TRBV6-6, the J gene TRBJ2-7; D is perhaps TRBD1 (6 bases). CDR3 size: 14 residues. Trimming took off 2 bases at V and 2 bases at J, with 10 bases between the two ends. Germline V gives CDR1 MNHNY, CDR2 SVGAGI (reference sequence). CDR3 DNA: TGTGCCAGCAGTTACGGGGGCTTCACCTACGAGCAGTACTTC. Translated, it gives CASSYGGFTYEQYF.